The rows below give T cell receptor beta chains drawn from one sample of a study of T cell repertoires in ileal Crohn's disease. Method: immunoSEQ multiplex PCR; TCRdb's copy keeps in-frame clones and lacks some. The repertoire consists of roughly 62,000 clones, with roughly 89% occurring once and the leading ten covering roughly 1.9%. Sample: ileal tissue. These receptors all stem from an adult with Crohn's disease. CDR3s include the opening cysteine and the closing phenylalanine or tryptophan. A D gene is named only where the DNA matches it firmly. Size is stated for part of the rows, as once, few or many counts, or as a class when the clone is expanded.

>-|TRBV28|TRBJ1-1|-
TGTGCCAGCAGTTTAGCCGGGGGTCGTCGAGCTTTCTTT
CASSLAGGRRAFF
>TRBD1|TRBV4-1|TRBJ2-3|-
TGCGCCAGCAGCCCCTGGGACAGGGGAGGAGATACGCAGTATTTT
CASSPWDRGGDTQYF
>-|TRBV30|TRBJ2-7|-
TGTGCCTGGGGAGGGTCTTGGCAGTACTTC
CAWGGSWQYF
>-|TRBV6-1|TRBJ1-2|-
TGTGCCAGCAGTGAAATACTTTCCCTGAGGACCTTC
CASSEILSLRTF
>-|TRBV5-5|TRBJ1-2|-
TGTGCCAGCAGCTTGTTCTCTGTGCAGTTGGCGGACACCTTC
CASSLFSVQLADTF
>-|TRBV6-1|TRBJ1-1|once
TGTGCCAGCAGTCTCGAGTACACTGAAGCTTTCTTT
CASSLEYTEAFF
>-|TRBV6-1|TRBJ1-1|-
TGTGCCAGCAGTGCGAACAGGTTCTTCACTGAAGCTTTCTTT
CASSANRFFTEAFF
>TRBD2|TRBV7-6|TRBJ2-3|-
TGTGCCAGCAGCCCGAGGACTAGCGGGGCCCGTACAGATACGCAGTATTTT
CASSPRTSGARTDTQYF
>-|TRBV10-1|TRBJ1-3|-
TGCGCCAGCATGGAGAAGACGGCTGGAAACACCATATATTTT
CASMEKTAGNTIYF
>-|TRBV30|TRBJ1-1|-
TGTGCCTGGAGTGTACCGGGGGTAGCGAACACTGAAGCTTTCTTT
CAWSVPGVANTEAFF
>-|TRBV15|TRBJ1-4|-
TGTGCCACCAGCAGAGATACAGCCAATAATGAAAAACTGTTTTTT
CATSRDTANNEKLFF
>TRBD1|TRBV19|TRBJ1-5|-
TGTGCCAGTAGCCCCCTTCGGGACAGCTACAATCAGCCCCAGCATTTT
CASSPLRDSYNQPQHF
>TRBD1|TRBV11-3|TRBJ1-2|-
TGTGCCAGCAGCCATGGACAGGCGGGATTCACCTTC
CASSHGQAGFTF
>-|TRBV28|TRBJ1-5|-
TGTGCCAGCAGTCGCAGCGGTGGGGGGGTGAGCAATCAGCCCCAGCATTTT
CASSRSGGGVSNQPQHF
>-|TRBV7-2|TRBJ2-2|few
TGTGCCAGCAGCTTATCGCAGATAAACACCGGGGAGCTGTTTTTT
CASSLSQINTGELFF
>TRBD1|TRBV2|TRBJ1-1|-
TGTGCCAGCAGTACACAGGGGAATGAAGCTTTCTTT
CASSTQGNEAFF
>-|TRBV5-1|TRBJ1-3|-
TGCGCCAGCAGCCAATCGGGGGGTGGAAACACCATATATTTT
CASSQSGGGNTIYF
>TRBD1|TRBV7-8|TRBJ2-2|-
TGTGCCAGCAGCGTCGACAGGGTCCCCGGGGAGCTGTTTTTT
CASSVDRVPGELFF
>TRBD2|TRBV5-1|TRBJ2-7|-
TGCGCCAGCAGCTTGGCGACCGGGACTAGCGGGATAACCTACGAGCAGTACTTC
CASSLATGTSGITYEQYF
>-|TRBV28|TRBJ2-7|-
TGTGCCAGCTACAGTCCTTACGAGCAGTACTTC
CASYSPYEQYF
>TRBD2|TRBV27|TRBJ2-1|few
TGTGCCAGCAGTTCGGCTAGCGGGAGTTGGAATGAGCAGTTCTTC
CASSSASGSWNEQFF
>TRBD1|TRBV25-1|TRBJ2-1|-
TGTGCCAGCAGTGGTATTAAGGGGACAGGGGGCGTTGAGCAGTTCTTC
CASSGIKGTGGVEQFF
>TRBD1|TRBV7-9|TRBJ1-1|-
TGTGCCAGCAGCACCGGAGGGGGCTACACTGAAGCTTTCTTT
CASSTGGGYTEAFF
>-|TRBV29-1|TRBJ1-2|-
TGCAGCGTCTCGGGATTACTCTCTGGCTACACCTTC
CSVSGLLSGYTF
>-|TRBV11-2|TRBJ1-3|-
TGTGCCAGCAGCTTAGCGCGAAGCTCAGGCTCTGGAAACACCATATATTTT
CASSLARSSGSGNTIYF
>-|TRBV19|TRBJ2-4|-
TGTGCCAGTAGTTACAGGGACGGCTACATTCAGTACTTC
CASSYRDGYIQYF
>-|TRBV11-3|TRBJ2-2|-
TGTGCCAGCAGCACACGAACCGGGGAGCTGTTTTTT
CASSTRTGELFF
>-|TRBV6-1|TRBJ1-5|-
TGTGCCAGCAGATACCCAGGGCAGCCGCCCCAGCATTTT
CASRYPGQPPQHF
>-|TRBV7-9|TRBJ1-2|-
TGTGCCAGCAGCCTCAGAGGGCTGGGCTATGGCTACACCTTC
CASSLRGLGYGYTF
>-|TRBV15|TRBJ1-2|-
TGTGCCACCAGCAGAGTAGGACAGTATGGCTACACCTTC
CATSRVGQYGYTF
>-|TRBV9|TRBJ1-3|-
TGTGCCAGCAGCCTCACGACATCCCCTGGAAACACCATATATTTT
CASSLTTSPGNTIYF
>TRBD2|TRBV2|TRBJ2-1|-
TGTGCCAGCAGTGAACTAAGTGGGACTAGCGGACCGATATCCTACAATGAGCAGTTCTTC
CASSELSGTSGPISYNEQFF
>-|TRBV11-3|TRBJ1-2|-
TGTGCCAGCAGTAGTCTATATGGCTACACCTTC
CASSSLYGYTF
>-|TRBV2|TRBJ2-6|-
TGTGCCAGTCGTAGCTCTGGGGCCAACGTCCTGACTTTC
CASRSSGANVLTF
>-|TRBV6-4|TRBJ1-1|-
TGTGCCAGCAGTGACAGGGGGATGAACACTGAAGCTTTCTTT
CASSDRGMNTEAFF
>TRBD2|TRBV2|TRBJ2-5|-
TGTGCCAGCAGTGCTTTGGCTAGCGGGGGGGCCTCGGAGACCCAGTACTTC
CASSALASGGASETQYF
>-|TRBV7-2|TRBJ1-1|-
TGTGCCAGCAGCTTAGCAAACAGGAACACTGAAGCTTTCTTT
CASSLANRNTEAFF
>TRBD1|TRBV9|TRBJ1-4|-
TGTGCCAGCAGCGCCACGGGACAGCCGAATGAAAAACTGTTTTTT
CASSATGQPNEKLFF
>TRBD1|TRBV6-5|TRBJ1-2|-
TGTGCCAGCAGTCGGGACAGGGCCTATGGCTACACCTTC
CASSRDRAYGYTF
>-|TRBV4-1|TRBJ1-5|-
TGCGCCAGCAGCCAAGGCGACAGCTTTAATCAGCCCCAGCATTTT
CASSQGDSFNQPQHF
>-|TRBV6-1|TRBJ2-7|-
TGTGCCAGCAGTGCGGGACAAGCCTACGAGCAGTACTTC
CASSAGQAYEQYF
>TRBD1|TRBV7-7|TRBJ1-5|-
TGTGCCAGCAGCTTAGACAGGGGAAAACATCAGCCCCAGCATTTT
CASSLDRGKHQPQHF
>TRBD2|TRBV15|TRBJ2-1|-
TGTGCCACCAGCAGAGATTGGCCTAGCGGGAGAGTCGGTAATGAGCAGTTCTTC
CATSRDWPSGRVGNEQFF
>TRBD1|TRBV19|TRBJ2-7|-
TGTGCCAGTAGCCCCCCGACAGGGTTGGGATACGAGCAGTACTTC
CASSPPTGLGYEQYF
>TRBD2|TRBV9|TRBJ2-1|-
TGTGCCAGCAGGCCTCGGGGGGACTTTGTTGTTGGGAATGAGCAGTTCTTC
CASRPRGDFVVGNEQFF
>-|TRBV10-1|TRBJ1-5|once
TGCGCCAGCAGTGAAGCAGGGGGCAATCAGCCCCAGCATTTT
CASSEAGGNQPQHF
>-|TRBV5-6|TRBJ1-5|-
TGTGCCAGCAGCTTGAGGGGCGCGGGATATAGCAATCAGCCCCAGCATTTT
CASSLRGAGYSNQPQHF
>-|TRBV23-1|TRBJ1-5|-
TGCGCGAGCACCCTCAACAGACAGGCTCTCACCGATCAGCCCCAGCATTTT
CASTLNRQALTDQPQHF
>-|TRBV11-3|TRBJ2-2|-
TGTGCCAGCAGCTTAAATCCTTTCGACTCAACGAACACCGGGGAGCTGTTTTTT
CASSLNPFDSTNTGELFF
>TRBD1|TRBV6-5|TRBJ2-3|-
TGTGCCACCTGCATGGGACAGGGTCCAGATACGCAGTATTTT
CATCMGQGPDTQYF
>-|TRBV6-5|TRBJ2-5|-
TGTGCCAGCACTAGACAGGGAGGGACCCAGTACTTC
CASTRQGGTQYF
>-|TRBV2|TRBJ2-1|-
TGTGCCAGCAGTGGACTGTCGCCGGAGCAGTTCTTC
CASSGLSPEQFF
>-|TRBV18|TRBJ2-3|once
TGTGCCAGCTCACTTGAGGATACGCAGTATTTT
CASSLEDTQYF
>-|TRBV5-1|TRBJ2-3|few
TGCGCCAGCAGCCCACAGGGTTCGGATACGCAGTATTTT
CASSPQGSDTQYF